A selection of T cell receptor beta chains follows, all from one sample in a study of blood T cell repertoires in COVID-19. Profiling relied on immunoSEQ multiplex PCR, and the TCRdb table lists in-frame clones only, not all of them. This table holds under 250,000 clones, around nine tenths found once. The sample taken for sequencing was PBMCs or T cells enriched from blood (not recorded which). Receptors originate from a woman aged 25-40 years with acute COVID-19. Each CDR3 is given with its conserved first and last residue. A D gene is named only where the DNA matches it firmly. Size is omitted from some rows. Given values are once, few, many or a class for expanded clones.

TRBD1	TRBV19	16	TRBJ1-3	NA	TGTGCCAGTAGTACCCGGGACAGGGCCGCTGGAAACACCATATATTTT	CASSTRDRAAGNTIYF
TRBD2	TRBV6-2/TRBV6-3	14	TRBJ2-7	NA	TGTGCCAGCAGTAAGACTAGCGGTTCCTACGAGCAGTACTTC	CASSKTSGSYEQYF
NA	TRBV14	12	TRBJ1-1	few	TGTGCCAGCAGCCAGATAGCTACTGAAGCTTTCTTT	CASSQIATEAFF
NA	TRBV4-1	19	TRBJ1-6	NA	TGCGCCAGCAGCCAAGACCACAGGGTTGATATCTCCTATAATTCACCCCTCCACTTT	CASSQDHRVDISYNSPLHF
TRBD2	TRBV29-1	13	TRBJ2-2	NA	TGCAGCGTTGGTAGCGGGGGTACCGGGGAGCTGTTTTTT	CSVGSGGTGELFF
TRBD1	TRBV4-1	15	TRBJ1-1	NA	TGCGCCAGCAGCCAAGAAGGACAGGTGGGGCCAGAAGCTTTCTTT	CASSQEGQVGPEAFF
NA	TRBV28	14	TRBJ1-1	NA	TGTGCCAGCAGTTTCAGGGCGACGAACACTGAAGCTTTCTTT	CASSFRATNTEAFF
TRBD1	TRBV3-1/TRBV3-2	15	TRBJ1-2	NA	TGTGCCAGCAGCCAAGGGGACAGGGGGCTAAATGGCTACACCTTC	CASSQGDRGLNGYTF
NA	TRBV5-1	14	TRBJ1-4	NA	TGCGCCAGCAGCTTCGGTGGGGGCCGGGAAAAACTGTTTTTT	CASSFGGGREKLFF
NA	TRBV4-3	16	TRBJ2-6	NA	TGCGCCAGCAGCTCAGGACTAATATCTGGGGCCAACGTCCTGACTTTC	CASSSGLISGANVLTF
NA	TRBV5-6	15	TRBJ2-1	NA	TGTGCCAGCAGCCCGGACATGGTTTTTAGACATGAGCAGTTCTTC	CASSPDMVFRHEQFF
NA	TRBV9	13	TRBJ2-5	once	TGTGCCAGCGGGGGCAGGGGACAAGAGACCCAGTACTTC	CASGGRGQETQYF
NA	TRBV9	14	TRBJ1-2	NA	TGTGCCAGCAGCGTAAACCAGGGTGGCTATGGCTACACCTTC	CASSVNQGGYGYTF
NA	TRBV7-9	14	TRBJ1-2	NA	TGTGCCAGCAGCTTATCTGTCCCTGTAGAGGGCTACACCTTC	CASSLSVPVEGYTF
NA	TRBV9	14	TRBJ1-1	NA	TGTGCCAGCAGCCGTCCGGAGGGGAACACTGAAGCTTTCTTT	CASSRPEGNTEAFF
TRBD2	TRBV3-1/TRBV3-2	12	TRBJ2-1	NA	TGTGCCAGCAGCCTAATGGGGACTACGGCGTTCTTC	CASSLMGTTAFF
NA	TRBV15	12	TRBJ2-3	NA	TGTGCCACCCGTGACTTCGCAGATACGCAGTATTTT	CATRDFADTQYF
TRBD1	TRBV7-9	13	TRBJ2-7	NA	TGTGCCAGCAGCTTAAGGGACAGGTACGAGCAGTACTTC	CASSLRDRYEQYF
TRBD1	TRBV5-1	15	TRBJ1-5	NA	TGCGCCAGCAGCTTGGGGCAGGGGGACAATCAGCCCCAGCATTTT	CASSLGQGDNQPQHF
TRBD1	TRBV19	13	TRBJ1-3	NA	TGTGCCAGTACCACAGGGGCTGGAAACACCATATATTTT	CASTTGAGNTIYF
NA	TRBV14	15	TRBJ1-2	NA	TGTGCCAGCAGCCTGAACAGGGCTAACCCCTATGGCTACACCTTC	CASSLNRANPYGYTF
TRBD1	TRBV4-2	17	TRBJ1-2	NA	TGTGCCAGCAGCCAACCCCGTAAATTAGGACAGGGGGTCGGCTACACCTTC	CASSQPRKLGQGVGYTF
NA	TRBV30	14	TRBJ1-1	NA	TGTGCCTGGACGGGGGGCCCCACGGGCACTGAAGCTTTCTTT	CAWTGGPTGTEAFF
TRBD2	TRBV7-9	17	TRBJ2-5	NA	TGTGCCAGCAGCTTAAAAACTAGCGGGGGGTCCCAAGAGACCCAGTACTTC	CASSLKTSGGSQETQYF
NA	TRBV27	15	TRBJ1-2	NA	TGTGCCAGCAGTCCCCCCGGGGGGGGGCTCGATGGCTACACCTTC	CASSPPGGGLDGYTF
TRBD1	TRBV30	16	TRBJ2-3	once	TGTGCCTGGAGCTTAGGACAGGGGAGGATCACAGATACGCAGTATTTT	CAWSLGQGRITDTQYF
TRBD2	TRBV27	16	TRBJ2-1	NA	TGTGCCAGCAGCCCGAGCGGGACCCACCTCTACAATGAGCAGTTCTTC	CASSPSGTHLYNEQFF
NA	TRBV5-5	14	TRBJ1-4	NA	TGTGCCAGCAGCTTCGGACAACAAAATGAAAAACTGTTTTTT	CASSFGQQNEKLFF
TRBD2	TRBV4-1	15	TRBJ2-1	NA	TGCGCCAGCAGCCCCCCGGGACTAGTTAACAATGAGCAGTTCTTC	CASSPPGLVNNEQFF
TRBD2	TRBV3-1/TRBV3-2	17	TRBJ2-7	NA	TGTGCCAGCAGCCACGACTGGGCGGGGGGGATGGGATACGAGCAGTACTTC	CASSHDWAGGMGYEQYF
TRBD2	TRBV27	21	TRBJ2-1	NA	TGTGCCAGCAGTCCAAGGACTAGCGGGGCTCGTGGGTCCGGATCCTACAATGAGCAGTTCTTC	CASSPRTSGARGSGSYNEQFF
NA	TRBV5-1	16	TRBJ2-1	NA	TGCGCCAGCGGGGGGTCTGCGGCTCGGACCTACAATGAGCAGTTCTTC	CASGGSAARTYNEQFF
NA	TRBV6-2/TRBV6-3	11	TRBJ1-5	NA	TGTGCCAGCAGTTACCTGGAGGCCCAGCATTTT	CASSYLEAQHF
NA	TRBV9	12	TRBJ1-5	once	TGTGCCAGCAGCGTAGGAGATCAGCCCCAGCATTTT	CASSVGDQPQHF
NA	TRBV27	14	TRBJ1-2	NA	TGTGCCAGCAGTTTAGGGGCAGCTAACTATGGCTACACCTTC	CASSLGAANYGYTF
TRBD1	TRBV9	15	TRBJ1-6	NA	TGTGCCAGCAGCGGGAGGGACAGGCGGAATTCACCCCTCCACTTT	CASSGRDRRNSPLHF
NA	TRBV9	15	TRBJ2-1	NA	TGTGCCAGCAGCGTAGCCGACACCGTATACAATGAGCAGTTCTTC	CASSVADTVYNEQFF
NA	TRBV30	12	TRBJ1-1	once	TGTGCCTGGAGTTTAGGGGCGGCTGAAGCTTTCTTT	CAWSLGAAEAFF
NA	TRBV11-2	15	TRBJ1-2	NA	TGTGCCAGCAGCTTAGTATCAGGGCCTTTCGATGGCTACACCTTC	CASSLVSGPFDGYTF
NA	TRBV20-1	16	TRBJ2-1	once	TGCAGTGCTAGTCGAGACAGGGGAGCGGGATACAATGAGCAGTTCTTC	CSASRDRGAGYNEQFF
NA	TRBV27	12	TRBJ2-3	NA	TGTGCCAGCAGTTACAACGGGGATACGCAGTATTTT	CASSYNGDTQYF
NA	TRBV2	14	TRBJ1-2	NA	TGTGCCAGCACCAGCCTAGGACAGCCTTATGGCTACACCTTC	CASTSLGQPYGYTF
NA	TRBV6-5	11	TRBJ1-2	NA	TGTGCCTCGCGTCAGGGCGACGGCTACACCTTC	CASRQGDGYTF
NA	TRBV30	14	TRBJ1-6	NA	TGTGCCTGGAGTGTACGGGGTGGGAATTCACCCCTCCACTTT	CAWSVRGGNSPLHF
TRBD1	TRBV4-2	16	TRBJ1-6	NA	TGTGCCAGCAGCCAAGCCGGGACAGGGGGAAATTCACCCCTCCACTTT	CASSQAGTGGNSPLHF
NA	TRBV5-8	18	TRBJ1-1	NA	TGTGCCAGCAGCAAATTGGTCCGGAGTCAACTCATGAACACTGAAGCTTTCTTT	CASSKLVRSQLMNTEAFF
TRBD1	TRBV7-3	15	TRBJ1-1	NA	TGTGCCAGCAGCTTTGGGACAGGGATGAACACTGAAGCTTTCTTT	CASSFGTGMNTEAFF